Shown below are 21 T cell receptor beta chains from a single sample sequenced in a study of cytomegalovirus exposure and HLA in healthy donors. 60 Vbeta and 13 Jbeta primers were used in PCR. Method: immunoSEQ multiplex PCR; TCRdb's copy keeps in-frame clones and lacks some. The sample carries about 150,000 clones, roughly 83% recorded once. Sequencing was done on a sample of PBMCs. The receptors stem from a human donor in good health.

The DNA of the CDR3 is TGTGCCAGCAGTTTAGTTGGCGGGAGCGATCCGAATGAGCAGTTCTTC. As protein: CASSLVGGSDPNEQFF. The chain employs TRBV28 and TRBJ2-1, with 7 bases fitting TRBD2. V shed 2 bases, J shed 7 bases, and the junction held 11 bases outside the gene matches. CDR3 size: 16 residues. Per germline, CDR1 MDHEN and CDR2 SYDVKM.

The chain employs TRBV7-8 and TRBJ1-4, with D possibly being TRBD1 (5 bases). V lost 7 bases and J 2 bases, leaving 23 bases between the germline ends. CDR1 SGHVS and CDR2 FQNEAQ come from the germline V gene. CDR3 length: 18 amino acids. Here the CDR3 reads CASTTWGGEGWTNEKLFF. Written as DNA, the CDR3 is TGTGCCAGCACGACGTGGGGAGGGGAAGGTTGGACTAATGAAAAACTGTTTTTT. Drawing the rest from reference TRBV7-8 and TRBJ1-4, the complete variable domain is GAGVSQSPRYKVAKRGQDVALRCDPISGHVSLFWYQQALGQGPEFLTYFQNEAQLDKSGLPSDRFFAERPEGSVSTLKIQRTQQEDSAVYLCASTTWGGEGWTNEKLFFGSGTQLSVL.

The chain is built from TRBV19 and TRBJ2-2, with D perhaps TRBD2 (5 bases). CDR1 is LNHDA, CDR2 SQIVND, per germline (reference sequence). Trimming took off 3 bases at V and 0 bases at J, with 11 bases between the two ends. The CDR3 is 16 residues long. This CDR3 is CASSIVGSSNTGELFF. The CDR3 DNA follows: TGTGCCAGTAGTATTGTTGGGAGTTCGAACACCGGGGAGCTGTTTTTT.

V and J are TRBV10-3 and TRBJ1-1, with 10 bases aligning to TRBD1. The CDR3 totals 16 residues. In germline, CDR1 is ENHRY, CDR2 SYGVKD. The ends lost 1 base at V and 5 bases at J; junction bases unmatched: 7. CDR3 amino acids: CAISEYGTGVITEAFF. In DNA form, the CDR3 reads TGTGCCATCAGTGAGTACGGGACAGGGGTCATAACTGAAGCTTTCTTT.

Here the CDR3 reads CSGLQGNEQFF. Written as DNA, the CDR3 is TGCAGTGGACTTCAGGGGAATGAGCAGTTCTTC. V gene TRBV20-1 combines with J gene TRBJ2-1, with D possibly matching TRBD1 (6 bases). Germline values: CDR1 DFQATT, CDR2 SNEGSKA (reference sequence). There are 11 residues in the CDR3. Deletions cut 7 bases from V and 7 bases from J, with 11 bases between.

The chain carries TRBV5-1 and TRBJ2-1; no firm D call. Germline lookup yields CDR1 SGHRS and CDR2 YFSETQ. The CDR3 extends over 15 amino acids. Deletions cut 7 bases from V and 4 bases from J, with 18 bases between. CDR3 protein: CASSLPGNEYNEQFF. CDR3 DNA: TGCGCCAGCTCACTCCCGGGTAACGAATACAATGAGCAGTTCTTC. The full variable domain, in which reference TRBV5-1 and TRBJ2-1 provide the parts outside the CDR3, is KAGVTQTPRYLIKTRGQQVTLSCSPISGHRSVSWYQQTPGQGLQFLFEYFSETQRNKGNFPGRFSGRQFSNSRSEMNVSTLELGDSALYLCASSLPGNEYNEQFFGPGTRLTVL.

The rearrangement joins TRBV5-1 to TRBJ2-1; 15 nucleotides match TRBD2. Germline V CDR1 and CDR2: SGHRS, YFSETQ. The trim removed 3 bases at V and 6 bases at J, leaving 7 bases unmatched. The CDR3 runs 17 residues. In nucleotides, the CDR3 is TGCGCCAGCAGCTGGGACCTGGGACTAGCGGGAGGCAATGAGCAGTTCTTC. Its protein is CASSWDLGLAGGNEQFF. The entire variable domain, with the rest obtained from reference TRBV5-1 and TRBJ2-1, is as follows: KAGVTQTPRYLIKTRGQQVTLSCSPISGHRSVSWYQQTPGQGLQFLFEYFSETQRNKGNFPGRFSGRQFSNSRSEMNVSTLELGDSALYLCASSWDLGLAGGNEQFFGPGTRLTVL.

The rearrangement links TRBV27 to TRBJ1-1; no definite D call. Deletions cut 2 bases from V and 2 bases from J, with 15 bases between. The CDR3 consists of 16 residues. Germline V CDR1 and CDR2: MNHEY, SMNVEV (reference sequence). The chain's CDR3 is CASSLGSGVLNTEAFF. For the CDR3, the DNA is TGTGCCAGCAGTTTAGGGAGCGGCGTTCTAAACACTGAAGCTTTCTTT.

This sequence joins TRBV5-1 and TRBJ2-1; 10 bases are a match to TRBD2. The germline V gene has CDR1 SGHRS and CDR2 YFSETQ. The CDR3 spans 15 residues. The V gene end was trimmed by 3 bases and the J gene end by 5 bases; junction bases not matched to a gene: 5. In DNA form, the CDR3 reads TGCGCCAGCAGCTCTAGCGGGAGTTTCGACAATGAGCAGTTCTTC. Translating it yields CASSSSGSFDNEQFF.

The rearrangement uses TRBV5-1 and TRBJ2-2, with TRBD2 matching 13 bases. The CDR3 contains 19 residues. Germline V gene data show CDR1 as SGHRS and CDR2 as YFSETQ. The trim removed 2 bases at V and 2 bases at J, leaving 9 bases unmatched. The CDR3 bases are TGCGCCAGCAGCTTAATAGGGACTAGCGGGGATTTCAACACCGGGGAGCTGTTTTTT. It specifies CASSLIGTSGDFNTGELFF.

The chain uses TRBV5-8 and TRBJ1-1; no firm D call. This CDR3 has 15 amino acids. The germline V and J ends were trimmed by 0 bases and 7 bases, with 16 bases remaining between them. Germline values: CDR1 SGHTS, CDR2 YDEGEE. The CDR3 sequence: CASSLAEGSSFEAFF. Written as DNA, the CDR3 is TGTGCCAGCAGCTTGGCCGAGGGCAGTAGCTTTGAAGCTTTCTTT.

V usage is TRBV29-1 and J usage is TRBJ2-2; TRBD2 matches at 8 bases. Germline assignment: CDR1 SQVTM and CDR2 ANQGSEA. This CDR3 has 15 amino acids. V lost 7 bases to trimming and J lost 3 bases; unmatched junction nucleotides: 10. CDR3 amino acids: CSAGGGQGHTGELFF. The CDR3 bases are TGCAGCGCCGGGGGGGGGCAGGGCCACACCGGGGAGCTGTTTTTT.

The rearrangement joins TRBV9 to TRBJ1-2; D perhaps matches TRBD1 (6 bases). Germline V gene data show CDR1 as SGDLS and CDR2 as YYNGEE. The CDR3 covers 13 residues. Trimming left V 1 base short and J 2 bases short, with 6 bases between. CDR3 nucleotide sequence: TGTGCCAGCAGCGTAACAGGGAACTATGGCTACACCTTC. This gives the protein CASSVTGNYGYTF.

The chain links TRBV7-9 to TRBJ1-1; the D gene is possibly TRBD1 (5 bases). Germline V lookup: CDR1 SEHNR, CDR2 FQNEAQ (reference sequence). The CDR3 is 17 amino acids. The ends were cut back, 3 bases at V and 0 bases at J, with 17 bases in the middle. The CDR3 spells CASSFPAGGTMNTEAFF. The CDR3 DNA is TGTGCCAGCAGCTTCCCCGCCGGGGGAACGATGAACACTGAAGCTTTCTTT.

The chain carries TRBV5-1 and TRBJ1-2; TRBD1 agrees at 7 bases. The CDR3 sequence is 15 residues long. Losses at the gene ends were 2 bases for V and 2 bases for J; bases not matched to a gene: 6. Germline V lookup: CDR1 SGHRS, CDR2 YFSETQ. The CDR3 protein is CASSLLGTVNYGYTF. CDR3 bases: TGCGCCAGCAGCTTACTAGGGACAGTGAACTATGGCTACACCTTC.

This chain connects TRBV7-2 to TRBJ2-7, with no clear D. Germline values: CDR1 SGHTA, CDR2 FQGNSA. Trimming removed 2 bases from V and 7 bases from J, with 12 bases in between. The CDR3 consists of 13 residues. CDR3: CASSLTAPREQYF. The CDR3 nucleotides read TGTGCCAGCAGCTTAACGGCGCCGAGGGAGCAGTACTTC.

V usage is TRBV7-9 and J usage is TRBJ2-1; D is perhaps TRBD2 (6 bases). The germline gives CDR1 SEHNR, CDR2 FQNEAQ (reference sequence). The germline V and J ends were trimmed by 6 bases and 4 bases, with 16 bases remaining between them. CDR3 length: 15 residues. The CDR3 DNA follows: TGTGCCAGCAGTCCTTTGCGGCGGGAATACAATGAGCAGTTCTTC. It specifies CASSPLRREYNEQFF.

V usage is TRBV13 and J usage is TRBJ2-7; 10 bases align to TRBD2. Germline CDR1 is PRHDT and CDR2 is FYEKMQ (reference sequence). The CDR3 extends over 16 amino acids. Trimming at V came to 3 bases and at J to 2 bases, leaving 7 bases not matched to a gene. The CDR3 nucleotides are TGTGCCAGCAGCTTTAGAATCAGCGGGAGGGCCTACGAGCAGTACTTC. Translation gives CASSFRISGRAYEQYF.

The chain carries TRBV5-6 and TRBJ2-3; 9 bases align to TRBD2. The junction had 4 bases not matched to a gene; V was cut back by 0 bases and J by 2 bases. The germline CDR1 and CDR2 sequences are SGHDT and YYEEEE. The CDR3 runs 16 residues. CDR3 nucleotide sequence: TGTGCCAGCAGCTTGGAGGCGGGGGGGTCCACAGATACGCAGTATTTT. Translated, it gives CASSLEAGGSTDTQYF.

The chain carries TRBV9 and TRBJ2-7; 9 positions agree with TRBD1. The V gene's germline CDR1 is SGDLS and CDR2 YYNGEE. The CDR3 is made up of 15 amino acids. The V gene end was trimmed by 3 bases and the J gene end by 5 bases; junction bases not matched to a gene: 9. The DNA of the CDR3 is TGTGCCAGCAGCGCCCAACCGGGACAGGGTAACGAGCAGTACTTC. This translates into CASSAQPGQGNEQYF. Filled out from reference TRBV9 and TRBJ2-7, the complete variable domain reads DSGVTQTPKHLITATGQRVTLRCSPRSGDLSVYWYQQSLDQGLQFLIQYYNGEERAKGNILERFSAQQFPDLHSELNLSSLELGDSALYFCASSAQPGQGNEQYFGPGTRLTVT.

This clone was detected once. This rearrangement joins TRBV29-1 to TRBJ2-1, with 8 bases aligning to TRBD2. CDR1 and CDR2 from the germline V gene are SQVTM and ANQGSEA. There are 13 residues in the CDR3. Trimming took 6 bases from V and 5 from J; bases not matched to a gene: 6. The CDR3 protein is CSVPGLGNNEQFF. As DNA, the CDR3 is TGCAGCGTGCCGGGACTAGGGAACAATGAGCAGTTCTTC.